One T cell receptor (beta chain) is described in this entry. The data are from a study of shared clonotypes between healthy human individuals. Several immunoSEQ plates received, in even portions, the genomic DNA of each subset. Generated by immunoSEQ multiplex PCR, the TCRdb table keeps only in-frame clones and is missing some. The data show nearly 2 million clones, approximately 95% seen once. As defined, naive CD8 cells were CD45RO-negative and positively selected for CCR7, with terminally differentiated effector memory CD45RA+ cells excluded. Sequences were obtained from naive CD8+ T cells sorted from blood. The receptor comes from a young man in good health.

CDR3 region: CASSPLLVGGGSPLHF. Written as DNA, the CDR3 is TGTGCCAGCAGCCCCCTCCTGGTAGGGGGCGGTTCACCCCTCCACTTT. This chain uses TRBV6-6 with TRBJ1-6, with 7 bases that match TRBD1. Trimming at V came to 6 bases and at J to 9 bases, leaving 14 bases not matched to a gene. The CDR3 has 16 residues. Germline CDR1 reads MNHNY; CDR2 reads SVGAGI (reference sequence).